The 5 T cell receptor beta chains below come from one sample, sequenced in a study of T-cell memory formation after mild COVID-19. In TCRdb, the 5' RACE reads were re-called with MiXCR into one record per CDR3 protein. Here the sample spans approximately 250,000 distinct CDR3 sequences, roughly 16% being singletons. Sequencing was carried out using PBMCs or a T cell subset sorted from them (not recorded which). The source is a man aged 18 to 29 who had mild COVID-19 (a few samples of this study predate the infection). Cell type and time point are not known.

This clonotype was observed at least ten times. The chain combines TRBV20-1 with TRBJ2-5; D is uncertain. The CDR3 extends over 12 amino acids. The germline CDR1 and CDR2 sequences are DFQATT and SNEGSKA (reference sequence). V lost 1 base to trimming and J lost 7 bases, with 10 bases between them. In nucleotides, the CDR3 is TGCAGTGCTAGAGTCCAGCCGGGGACCCAGTACTTC. This codes for CSARVQPGTQYF.

J is TRBJ2-2 and V is TRBV29-1; 8 positions match TRBD1. The CDR3 has 14 amino acids. Germline values: CDR1 SQVTM, CDR2 ANQGSEA. V shed 4 bases and J 4 bases; nucleotides not matched to a gene: 5. The DNA for the CDR3 is TGCAGCGTTGGAAGACAGGGGTCCACCGGGGAGCTGTTTTTT. It encodes CSVGRQGSTGELFF.

The rearrangement uses TRBV20-1 and TRBJ2-7; the D gene is possibly TRBD2 (6 bases). The CDR3 runs to 18 residues. Looked up from germline, CDR1 is DFQATT and CDR2 is SNEGSKA (reference sequence). The V and J ends lost 0 bases and 3 bases respectively, with 24 bases between them. The CDR3 coding sequence is TGCAGTGCTAGAGATCGTCGGGCAGGAGGGGCACGAAGCTACGAGCAGTACTTC. It yields the protein CSARDRRAGGARSYEQYF.

This chain connects TRBV28 to TRBJ2-5, with 12 bases fitting TRBD1. J gave up 6 bases and V 2 bases, and 4 bases lay outside the gene matches. The CDR3 covers 15 residues. Germline V gives CDR1 MDHEN, CDR2 SYDVKM. The CDR3 spells CASSLGGQGAKTQYF. The CDR3 nucleotides are TGTGCCAGCAGTTTAGGGGGACAGGGGGCAAAGACCCAGTACTTC.

There are a few counts of this clonotype. This chain uses TRBV5-1 with TRBJ1-1, with 9 bases identical to TRBD1. V gave up 0 bases and J gave up 5 bases; unmatched junction bases: 5. Germline V lookup: CDR1 SGHRS, CDR2 YFSETQ. The CDR3 has 15 residues. In DNA, the CDR3 is TGCGCCAGCAGCTTGGAGGGGACAGGGAGGACTGAAGCTTTCTTT. It codes for CASSLEGTGRTEAFF.